The 27 T cell receptor beta chains below were found in one sample sequenced in a study of cytomegalovirus exposure and HLA in healthy donors. The PCR had 60 Vbeta and 13 Jbeta primers. Measured with immunoSEQ multiplex PCR; TCRdb has only the in-frame clones, and not every one. The profile shows about 200,000 clones, 82% of them singletons. Sequenced input: PBMCs. The receptors were sampled from a boy between 2 and 15 years old in good health and CMV-seronegative.

The gene calls are TRBV9 and TRBJ2-3, with 8 bases identical to TRBD2. Germline V gene data show CDR1 as SGDLS and CDR2 as YYNGEE. The CDR3 loop spans 16 amino acids. V was pared by 3 bases and J by 4 bases, with 10 bases of the junction left unmatched. The CDR3 DNA is TGTGCCAGCAGCGAACGGGGGGGACTCGGACCAGATACGCAGTATTTT. Amino acids: CASSERGGLGPDTQYF.

This clone appeared a few times. The chain carries TRBV9 and TRBJ2-1; 14 bases agree with TRBD2. Germline loops: CDR1 SGDLS, CDR2 YYNGEE. With V trimmed by 1 base and J by 1 base, 7 bases remained unmatched. CDR3 length equals 19 residues. The CDR3 sequence is CASSVRRLAGGPSYNEQFF. The CDR3 DNA reads TGTGCCAGCAGCGTAAGGAGACTAGCGGGGGGGCCTTCCTACAATGAGCAGTTCTTC.

The rearrangement links TRBV11-2 to TRBJ2-7, with D possibly matching TRBD1 (6 bases). The germline gives CDR1 SGHAT, CDR2 FQNNGV. With 5 bases removed from V and 3 bases from J, the gap between germline ends came to 11 bases. The CDR3 extends over 13 amino acids. The DNA for the CDR3 is TGTGCCAGCAGCCGCCTACAGGGCTACGAGCAGTACTTC. Its protein product is CASSRLQGYEQYF.

The chain links TRBV7-2 to TRBJ2-5; a possible D gene is TRBD2 (6 bases). From germline, CDR1 is SGHTA and CDR2 FQGNSA. The CDR3 has 17 residues. The ends were cut back, 5 bases at V and 4 bases at J, with 23 bases in the middle. The CDR3 nucleotides are TGTGCCAGCAGCCCCACCAGAGTGCAGGGAGGTGGAGAGACCCAGTACTTC. Translating it yields CASSPTRVQGGGETQYF.

The V and J genes are TRBV7-3 and TRBJ2-3; 14 bases agree with TRBD2. The CDR3 loop spans 18 amino acids. CDR1 SGHTA and CDR2 FQGTGA come from the germline V gene. V trimming: 1 base; J trimming: 0 bases; junction bases outside the gene matches: 3. The CDR3 DNA reads as TGTGCCAGCAGCTTAAGGGGGACTAGCGGGGGTAGCACAGATACGCAGTATTTT. It yields the protein CASSLRGTSGGSTDTQYF.

This chain connects TRBV7-2 to TRBJ2-7, with 7 bases identical to TRBD1. Per the germline V gene, CDR1 is SGHTA and CDR2 is FQGNSA. The V segment lost 3 bases and the J segment 3 bases; nucleotides outside the gene matches: 2. The CDR3 loop spans 13 amino acids. The CDR3 bases are TGTGCCAGCAGCTTGACAGGGTACTACGAGCAGTACTTC. The encoded protein is CASSLTGYYEQYF.

The V gene is TRBV7-2, the J gene TRBJ2-1; D not resolved. This CDR3 is built from 14 residues. CDR1 and CDR2 from the germline V gene are SGHTA and FQGNSA. V was pared by 1 base and J by 1 base, with 5 bases between. As DNA, the CDR3 is TGTGCCAGCAGCTTAGATGAGTCCTACAATGAGCAGTTCTTC. This encodes CASSLDESYNEQFF.

The count of this clone is one. The chain joins TRBV2 to TRBJ2-5, with TRBD2 matching 16 bases. J lost 5 bases, V lost 7 bases, and 16 bases had no gene match. In germline, CDR1 is SNHLY, CDR2 FYNNEI. The CDR3 covers 19 residues. The CDR3 DNA follows: TGTGCCAGCACCCAGCCCGGGACTAGCGGGGGGGCCAATAAGGAGACCCAGTACTTC. Amino acid sequence: CASTQPGTSGGANKETQYF.

The chain combines TRBV7-2 with TRBJ2-3, with D unresolved. The length of the CDR3 is 12 residues. CDR1 and CDR2 (germline): SGHTA, FQGNSA. Trimming cost V 4 bases and J 7 bases, with 9 bases left between them. The CDR3 nucleotides read TGTGCCAGCAGCTCCACCGGGTATACGCAGTATTTT. Translating it yields CASSSTGYTQYF.

The CDR3 sequence: CASSRRAGNTEAFF. The DNA of the CDR3 is TGTGCCAGCAGCCGCAGGGCTGGGAACACTGAAGCTTTCTTT. This chain connects TRBV7-8 to TRBJ1-1; tentative D call: TRBD1 (5 bases). Germline values: CDR1 SGHVS, CDR2 FQNEAQ. V was cut by 5 bases and J by 1 base, with 11 bases left in between. The CDR3 consists of 14 residues.

The chain links TRBV27 to TRBJ2-7, with 8 bases fitting TRBD2. Germline V gives CDR1 MNHEY, CDR2 SMNVEV (reference sequence). The CDR3 is 16 residues long. Trimming took 0 bases from V and 4 from J; bases not matched to a gene: 8. CDR3 DNA: TGTGCCAGCAGTTTATCTCGGGGGGGTGCGGGATACGAGCAGTACTTC. It yields the protein CASSLSRGGAGYEQYF.

The gene calls are TRBV7-6 and TRBJ2-1; 9 bases line up with TRBD1. From germline, CDR1 is SGHVS and CDR2 FNYEAQ. Germline trimming cut 5 bases from V and 2 bases from J; bases unmatched to any gene: 4. This CDR3 has 15 residues. For the CDR3, the DNA is TGTGCCAGCAGCACCGGACAGGGGACCTACAATGAGCAGTTCTTC. The encoded protein is CASSTGQGTYNEQFF.

V is TRBV5-4 and J is TRBJ1-5, with 7 positions matching TRBD1. Losses at the gene ends were 0 bases for V and 0 bases for J; bases not matched to a gene: 0. Germline values: CDR1 SGHNT, CDR2 YYREEE (reference sequence). The CDR3 runs 15 residues. The CDR3 nucleotides read TGTGCCAGCAGCTTGGGGACAGGTAGCAATCAGCCCCAGCATTTT. This gives the protein CASSLGTGSNQPQHF.

This clone was picked up a small number of times. The chain is built from TRBV11-2 and TRBJ2-7; possible D gene TRBD2, 5 bases. CDR1 is SGHAT and CDR2 is FQNNGV in the germline V gene. The CDR3 has 14 amino acids. V was clipped by 2 bases and J by 3 bases, with 11 bases between them. Here the CDR3 reads CASSLMVGVYEQYF. In nucleotides, the CDR3 is TGTGCCAGCAGCTTAATGGTCGGGGTCTACGAGCAGTACTTC.

This clone was recorded a few times. The genes are TRBV27 and TRBJ1-3; 9 bases fit TRBD1. CDR3 size: 14 residues. The J segment lost 2 bases and the V segment lost 8 bases, leaving 4 bases of the junction unmatched. Germline CDR1 reads MNHEY; CDR2 reads SMNVEV (reference sequence). CDR3 loop: CASRRDRAGNTIYF. The CDR3 DNA follows: TGTGCCAGCCGCCGGGACAGGGCTGGAAACACCATATATTTT.

The chain couples TRBV6-1 to TRBJ2-5; TRBD1 agrees at 8 bases. Germline CDR1 MNHNS, CDR2 SASEGT. Trimming cost V 8 bases and J 7 bases; bases outside gene matches: 9. The CDR3 has 13 amino acids. DNA of the CDR3: TGTGCCAGCCGTCCCGGACAGGGAGGGACCCAGTACTTC. Amino acid sequence: CASRPGQGGTQYF.

This clone was seen a single time. The CDR3: CASSPGDYDTQYF. CDR3 DNA sequence: TGTGCCAGCAGCCCCGGGGACTACGATACGCAGTATTTT. The genes are TRBV4-2 and TRBJ2-3, with 7 positions matching TRBD2. V shed 4 bases, J shed 6 bases, and the junction held 4 bases outside the gene matches. The V gene's germline CDR1 is LGHNA and CDR2 YNFKEQ. The CDR3 spans 13 residues.

This clone appeared a few times. J is TRBJ2-3 and V is TRBV27; a weak D match, TRBD1 (7 bases). In germline, CDR1 is MNHEY, CDR2 SMNVEV (reference sequence). Trimming removed 5 bases at V and 7 bases at J, with 22 bases between. This CDR3 has 16 residues. The CDR3 DNA follows: TGTGCCAGCAGTGAAAGGCGAGTCAGGGGGACTCATACGCAGTATTTT. This encodes CASSERRVRGTHTQYF.

A single count supports this clone. This chain connects TRBV2 to TRBJ1-6, with D possibly matching TRBD1 (5 bases). Germline loops: CDR1 SNHLY, CDR2 FYNNEI. Trimming left V 2 bases short and J 7 bases short, with 12 bases between. This CDR3 contains 15 residues. CDR3 amino acids: CASSELGGANSPLHF. The CDR3 DNA is TGTGCCAGCAGTGAACTAGGAGGGGCGAATTCACCCCTCCACTTT.

This clone was seen a few times. The chain has TRBV4-2 and TRBJ2-2; unclear D gene. V shed 4 bases and J shed 2 bases, with 5 bases lying between them. There are 13 residues in the CDR3. CDR1 and CDR2 (germline): LGHNA, YNFKEQ. The CDR3 sequence: CASSRSNTGELFF. The CDR3 DNA sequence: TGTGCCAGCAGCCGTAGTAACACCGGGGAGCTGTTTTTT.

In DNA form, the CDR3 reads TGCGCCAGCAGCCCCCAGGCAGGAGATACGCAGTATTTT. Translating it yields CASSPQAGDTQYF. The rearrangement joins TRBV4-3 to TRBJ2-3, with unresolved D. The CDR3 contains 13 residues. The germline CDR1 and CDR2 sequences are LGHNA and YSLEER. Trimming shortened V by 4 bases and J by 5 bases, and 10 bases separated the two germline ends.

This chain uses TRBV19 with TRBJ1-5; D is uncertain. The CDR3 has 15 residues. V was shortened by 1 base and J by 3 bases, with 10 bases between the two germline ends. CDR1 and CDR2 (germline): LNHDA, SQIVND (reference sequence). The CDR3 DNA reads as TGTGCCAGTAGTATAGTTCGGGGAAACAATCAGCCCCAGCATTTT. Its translation: CASSIVRGNNQPQHF.

This clone was counted between two and nine times. The gene calls are TRBV10-3 and TRBJ2-7, with a tentative D call TRBD1 (7 bases). The CDR3 consists of 15 residues. CDR1 is ENHRY and CDR2 is SYGVKD in the germline V gene. V was shortened by 5 bases and J by 4 bases, with 18 bases between the two germline ends. The CDR3 DNA sequence: TGTGCCATCAGTCCTCTAACAGGGGCGGGATACGAGCAGTACTTC. This sequence encodes CAISPLTGAGYEQYF.

The V call is TRBV15, the J call TRBJ2-7; D is possibly TRBD1 (5 bases). Germline assignment: CDR1 LNHNV and CDR2 YYDKDF (reference sequence). Trimming removed 4 bases from V and 5 bases from J, with 15 bases in between. The CDR3 has 14 amino acids. CDR3 bases: TGTGCCACCAGCAAGGCACAGGCTCCGGACGAGCAGTACTTC. This translates into CATSKAQAPDEQYF.

This clone has a handful of counts. V is TRBV18 and J is TRBJ2-1, with TRBD2 as a possible D gene (6 bases). The CDR3 has 14 residues. Trimming removed 2 bases from V and 4 bases from J, with 9 bases in between. CDR1 and CDR2 (germline): KGHSH, LQKENI. In DNA form, the CDR3 reads TGTGCCAGCTCACCAGACGGGGGATACAATGAGCAGTTCTTC. Translation: CASSPDGGYNEQFF.

V gene TRBV19 combines with J gene TRBJ1-2, with 7 bases aligning to TRBD1. There are 13 residues in the CDR3. The germline V gene has CDR1 LNHDA and CDR2 SQIVND (reference sequence). V was pared by 4 bases and J by 8 bases, with 7 bases of the junction left unmatched. The CDR3 reads CASSTPSGGGYTF. The CDR3 bases are TGTGCCAGTAGTACCCCCTCAGGGGGAGGCTACACCTTC.

This chain uses TRBV9 with TRBJ1-2; 12 nucleotides agree with TRBD1. This CDR3 is 15 amino acids long. V lost 7 bases to trimming and J lost 2 bases; unmatched junction nucleotides: 6. Germline CDR1 is SGDLS and CDR2 is YYNGEE. The chain's CDR3 is CASAGTGGSNYGYTF. The CDR3 DNA reads as TGTGCCAGCGCCGGGACAGGGGGCAGCAACTATGGCTACACCTTC.